This TCR beta chain derives from a study of spatial heterogeneity in lung cancer. This clonotype was seen only a few times. Germline V gene data show CDR1 as MRHNA and CDR2 as SNTAGT. This CDR3 is built from 15 residues. V trimming: 9 bases; J trimming: 0 bases; junction bases outside the gene matches: 9. TCRdb independently ran MiXCR on the 5' RACE reads; one entry per CDR3 protein. The sample shows more than 8,000 distinct CDR3 sequences, 7% to 9.5% of them seen only once. The time point: sample taken at primary tumor resection. Sequencing was performed on whole RNA extracted from tumor and nontumor lung tissue, or from frozen PBMC, and the material was left unsorted.

The genes are TRBV6-4 and TRBJ2-3; 7 bases are a match to TRBD2. This material consisted of PBMCs, taken at surgery. The source of this sequence is a female donor with early-stage non-small cell lung cancer. CDR3 region: CARGDYINSTDTQYF. CDR3 bases: TGTGCCAGGGGGGACTACATTAATAGCACAGATACGCAGTATTTT.